Shown below are 2 T cell receptor beta chains from a single sample sequenced in a study of cytomegalovirus exposure and HLA in healthy donors. Primers included in the PCR were 60 Vbeta and 13 Jbeta primers. This table comes from immunoSEQ multiplex PCR, and its TCRdb copy is limited to in-frame clones, with some not included. The table lists 90,000 to 130,000 clones, around 79% of them singletons. The sequenced material came from PBMCs. The receptors originated from a woman younger than 45 in good health and CMV-seronegative.

As regards this clone: Other DNA sequences from this sample encode an identical CDR3 as well. The chain is built from TRBV28 and TRBJ1-1; D not certain. Germline V gene sequence: CDR1 MDHEN, CDR2 SYDVKM. The CDR3 totals 13 residues. Trimming cost V 1 base and J 0 bases, with 3 bases left between them. The CDR3 loop reads CASSLSVNTEAFF. CDR3 DNA sequence: TGTGCCAGCAGTTTATCAGTGAACACTGAAGCTTTCTTT. Full variable domain (remainder filled in from reference TRBV28 and TRBJ1-1): DVKVTQSSRYLVKRTGEKVFLECVQDMDHENMFWYRQDPGLGLRLIYFSYDVKMKEKGDIPEGYSVSREKKERFSLILESASTNQTSMYLCASSLSVNTEAFFGQGTRLTVV.

The chain recombines TRBV29-1 with TRBJ2-3; 9 bases line up with TRBD1. The V segment lost 7 bases and the J segment 0 bases; nucleotides outside the gene matches: 2. This CDR3 is built from 13 residues. Germline V gene sequence: CDR1 SQVTM, CDR2 ANQGSEA. The CDR3 loop reads CSAGQGSTDTQYF. The CDR3 DNA is TGCAGCGCAGGACAGGGGAGCACAGATACGCAGTATTTT.